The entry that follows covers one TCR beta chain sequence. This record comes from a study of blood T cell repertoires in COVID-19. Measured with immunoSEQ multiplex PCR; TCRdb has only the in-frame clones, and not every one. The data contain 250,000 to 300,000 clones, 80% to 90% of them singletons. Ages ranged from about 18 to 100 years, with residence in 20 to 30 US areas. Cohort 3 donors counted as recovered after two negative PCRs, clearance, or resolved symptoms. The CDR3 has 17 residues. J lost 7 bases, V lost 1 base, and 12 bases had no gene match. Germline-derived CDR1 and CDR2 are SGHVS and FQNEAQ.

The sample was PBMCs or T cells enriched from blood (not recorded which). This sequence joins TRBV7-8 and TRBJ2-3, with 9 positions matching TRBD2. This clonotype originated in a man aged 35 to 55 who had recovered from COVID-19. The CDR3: CASSLVARTSDRHTQYF. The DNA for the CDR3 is TGTGCCAGCAGCTTAGTGGCCCGGACTAGCGATAGGCATACGCAGTATTTT.